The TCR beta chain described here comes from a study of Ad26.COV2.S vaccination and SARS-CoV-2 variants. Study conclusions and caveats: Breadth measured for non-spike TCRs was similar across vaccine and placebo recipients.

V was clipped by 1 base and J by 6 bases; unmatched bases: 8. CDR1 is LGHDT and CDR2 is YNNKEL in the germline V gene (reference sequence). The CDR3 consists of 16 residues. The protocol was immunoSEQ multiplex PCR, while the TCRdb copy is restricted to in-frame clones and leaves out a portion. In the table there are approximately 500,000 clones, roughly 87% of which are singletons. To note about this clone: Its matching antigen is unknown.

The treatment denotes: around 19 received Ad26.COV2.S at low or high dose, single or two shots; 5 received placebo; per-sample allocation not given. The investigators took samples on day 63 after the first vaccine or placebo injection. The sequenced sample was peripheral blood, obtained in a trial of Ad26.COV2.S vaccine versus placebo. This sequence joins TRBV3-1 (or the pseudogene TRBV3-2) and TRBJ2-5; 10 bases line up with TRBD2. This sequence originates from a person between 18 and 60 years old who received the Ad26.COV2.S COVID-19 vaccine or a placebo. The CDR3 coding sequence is TGTGCCAGCAGCCAAGTTCCTAGCGGGAGAGGGCAGACCCAGTACTTC. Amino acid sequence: CASSQVPSGRGQTQYF.